The 9 T cell receptor beta chains below were found in one sample sequenced in a study of Ad26.COV2.S vaccination and SARS-CoV-2 variants. The method was immunoSEQ multiplex PCR; TCRdb's version includes in-frame clones alone and lacks a portion of them. The repertoire has 450,000 to 550,000 clones, 80% to 90% of them found once; the top ten carry around 1.6%. The treatment here: some 20 received Ad26.COV2.S at low or high dose, single or two shots; about 5 received placebo; per-sample allocation not given. The samples were gathered on day 63 after the first injection of vaccine or placebo. The sequencing here drew on peripheral blood, taken in a trial of Ad26.COV2.S vaccine versus placebo. The receptors derive from a person aged 18-60 years who received the Ad26.COV2.S COVID-19 vaccine or a placebo.

The V call is TRBV6-5, the J call TRBJ2-5; TRBD2 is a possible D gene (5 bases). CDR1 is MNHEY and CDR2 is SVGAGI in the germline V gene. Trimming stripped 5 bases from V and 3 bases from J, with 10 bases between. The CDR3 extends over 13 amino acids. This CDR3 reads CASSRFGEETQYF. The CDR3 nucleotides are TGTGCCAGCAGTAGATTCGGGGAAGAGACCCAGTACTTC.

V is TRBV30 and J is TRBJ1-3; D remains unclear. The germline V gene encodes CDR1 GTSNPN and CDR2 SVGIG (reference sequence). With 2 bases removed from V and 0 bases from J, the gap between germline ends came to 17 bases. This CDR3 is 17 amino acids long. The CDR3 region has the DNA TGTGCCTGGAGTTTAACTCGGACGGGCAACTCTGGAAACACCATATATTTT. Translating gives CAWSLTRTGNSGNTIYF.

The chain carries TRBV6-5 and TRBJ2-1; D gene unclear. Germline V gene lookup returns CDR1 MNHEY and CDR2 SVGAGI. The V end lost 5 bases, the J end lost 7 bases, and 6 bases lay between the germline ends. CDR3 size: 11 residues. Written as DNA, the CDR3 is TGTGCCAGCAGTATTATGAATGAGCAGTTCTTC. Its protein product is CASSIMNEQFF.

Here the CDR3 reads CASRGTSYEQYF. In DNA form, the CDR3 reads TGTGCCAGCAGGGGGACCTCCTACGAGCAGTACTTC. J is TRBJ2-7 and V is TRBV11-2, with D possibly being TRBD1 or TRBD2 (5 bases each). V was clipped by 6 bases and J by 0 bases, with 6 bases between them. This CDR3 spans 12 amino acids. Germline V gives CDR1 SGHAT, CDR2 FQNNGV.

The chain carries TRBV19 and TRBJ2-1, with 14 bases aligning to TRBD2. CDR1 is LNHDA and CDR2 is SQIVND in the germline V gene (reference sequence). V dropped 4 bases and J dropped 5; count of bases not matched to a gene: 1. The CDR3 loop spans 15 amino acids. CDR3 bases: TGTGCCAGTAGTAGGACTAGCGGGGGGCACAATGAGCAGTTCTTC. This gives the protein CASSRTSGGHNEQFF.

V and J are TRBV4-3 and TRBJ2-1, with unresolved D. Trimming shortened V by 0 bases and J by 0 bases, and 24 bases separated the two germline ends. This CDR3 has 21 amino acids. CDR1 LGHNA and CDR2 YSLEER come from the germline V gene. For the CDR3, the DNA is TGCGCCAGCAGCCAAGAAATAGCAGCGTCTAGGGCATCGAGCTCCTACAATGAGCAGTTCTTC. It translates to CASSQEIAASRASSSYNEQFF.

The chain has TRBV2 and TRBJ2-1; D is undetermined. CDR3 size: 12 residues. Germline lookup yields CDR1 SNHLY and CDR2 FYNNEI. V was trimmed by 6 bases and J by 7 bases, leaving 10 bases between them. The CDR3 here is CASRGTENEQFF. CDR3 DNA sequence: TGTGCCAGCAGAGGCACAGAAAATGAGCAGTTCTTC.

The gene calls are TRBV28 and TRBJ2-1; D is ambiguous. Between the trimmed V and J ends, which lost 3 bases and 6 bases, there was a span of 15 bases. Germline CDR1 reads MDHEN; CDR2 reads SYDVKM. The CDR3 spans 15 residues. The CDR3 reads CASSFSPPWGNEQFF. The CDR3 DNA is TGTGCCAGCAGTTTCAGCCCTCCCTGGGGCAATGAGCAGTTCTTC.

This chain joins TRBV10-3 and TRBJ2-3; maybe TRBD2 (5 bases). Trimming pared 4 bases from V and 11 bases from J, leaving 10 bases between. Germline CDR1 and CDR2: ENHRY and SYGVKD. CDR3 length: 11 amino acids. The CDR3 nucleotides read TGTGCCATCAGTGTGGGAGTACAGCAGTATTTT. It yields the protein CAISVGVQQYF.